The 17 T cell receptor beta chains presented below share a single source sample, sequenced in a study of OX40 agonist ivuxolimab in advanced cancers. Generated by immunoSEQ multiplex PCR, the TCRdb table keeps only in-frame clones and is missing some. The sample carries 30,000 to 45,000 clones, roughly 84% recorded once. The specimen was CD4+ or CD8+ T cells sorted from blood, collected in a trial of the OX40 agonist ivuxolimab. Every receptor here comes from an adult with an advanced solid tumor such as melanoma, head and neck, liver or kidney cancer.

The chain links TRBV5-1 to TRBJ2-1, with a weak D call TRBD1 (6 bases). Per germline, CDR1 SGHRS and CDR2 YFSETQ. The CDR3 has 16 residues. With 1 base removed from V and 0 bases from J, the gap between germline ends came to 11 bases. The CDR3: CASSLRGGFSYNEQFF. The DNA of the CDR3 is TGCGCCAGCAGCTTGCGAGGGGGATTCTCCTACAATGAGCAGTTCTTC.

The rearrangement links TRBV6-5 to TRBJ2-3, with a possible D match to TRBD2 (5 bases). CDR1 MNHEY and CDR2 SVGAGI come from the germline V gene. The CDR3 has 15 amino acids. The germline V and J ends were trimmed by 6 bases and 6 bases, with 19 bases remaining between them. The CDR3 loop reads CASSPGLMSFDTQYF. The CDR3 coding sequence is TGTGCCAGCAGCCCCGGACTCATGTCGTTCGATACGCAGTATTTT.

This chain connects TRBV9 to TRBJ1-5; weak D call: TRBD1 (5 bases). V lost 3 bases, J lost 4 bases, and 11 bases lay in between. The CDR3 is 14 residues long. The germline gives CDR1 SGDLS, CDR2 YYNGEE. For the CDR3, the DNA is TGTGCCAGCAGCGCTCGGGGGTCTAATCAGCCCCAGCATTTT. Protein sequence: CASSARGSNQPQHF.

The chain carries TRBV2 and TRBJ2-7; TRBD1 aligns across 7 bases. This CDR3 is 16 amino acids long. The V and J ends lost 2 bases and 0 bases, in that order; junction bases with no gene match: 7. The germline gives CDR1 SNHLY, CDR2 FYNNEI. The DNA for the CDR3 is TGTGCCAGCAGTGAATTTGGACAGGCGTACTCCTACGAGCAGTACTTC. Its protein is CASSEFGQAYSYEQYF.

The chain has TRBV29-1 and TRBJ2-7; the D gene is possibly TRBD2 (6 bases). This CDR3 region has 12 residues. Per germline, CDR1 SQVTM and CDR2 ANQGSEA. Trimming cost V 2 bases and J 6 bases, with 11 bases left between them. This chain's CDR3 is CSVERGGFEQYF. The DNA of the CDR3 is TGCAGCGTTGAACGTGGGGGGTTCGAGCAGTACTTC.

V and J are TRBV6-5 and TRBJ1-3, with unresolved D. With 1 base removed from V and 3 bases from J, the gap between germline ends came to 10 bases. CDR1 MNHEY and CDR2 SVGAGI come from the germline V gene. The CDR3 is 15 residues long. The CDR3 protein is CASSYFRAGGNTIYF. The CDR3 DNA follows: TGTGCCAGCAGTTACTTTCGGGCTGGTGGAAACACCATATATTTT.

The V and J genes are TRBV20-1 and TRBJ2-1; no clear D. V was clipped by 4 bases and J by 6 bases, with 7 bases between them. The CDR3 contains 11 residues. The germline gives CDR1 DFQATT, CDR2 SNEGSKA (reference sequence). The CDR3 reads CSATPSNEQFF. In DNA form, the CDR3 reads TGCAGTGCTACTCCCTCCAATGAGCAGTTCTTC.

The chain carries TRBV6-1 and TRBJ1-6; perhaps TRBD1 as D (5 bases). Germline-derived CDR1 and CDR2 are MNHNS and SASEGT. The V end lost 10 bases, the J end lost 7 bases, and 17 bases lay between the germline ends. The CDR3 spans 14 residues. The DNA for the CDR3 is TGTGCCACCCAAGACAGACCCAGAAATTCACCCCTCCACTTT. It specifies CATQDRPRNSPLHF.

The rearrangement uses TRBV14 and TRBJ1-2; D unresolved. There are 15 residues in the CDR3. Deletions cut 0 bases from V and 4 bases from J, with 12 bases between. Germline-derived CDR1 and CDR2 are SGHDN and FVKESK. Here the CDR3 DNA reads TGTGCCAGCAGCCAAGATATTAGCGGAGTCTATGGCTACACCTTC. Amino acid sequence: CASSQDISGVYGYTF. Looking up the rest from reference TRBV14 and TRBJ1-2 gives the full variable domain: EAGVTQFPSHSVIEKGQTVTLRCDPISGHDNLYWYRRVMGKEIKFLLHFVKESKQDESGMPNNRFLAERTGGTYSTLKVQPAELEDSGVYFCASSQDISGVYGYTFGSGTRLTVV.

This clone was recorded once. The gene calls are TRBV7-8 and TRBJ2-7, with no clear D. Germline V lookup: CDR1 SGHVS, CDR2 FQNEAQ. CDR3 length: 15 residues. V lost 5 bases to trimming and J lost 1 base, with 15 bases between them. The CDR3 here is CASSGHGFESYEQYF. CDR3 DNA sequence: TGTGCCAGCAGCGGCCACGGGTTTGAGTCCTACGAGCAGTACTTC.

J is TRBJ2-1 and V is TRBV7-6; maybe TRBD1 (6 bases). The V end was cut by 5 bases, the J end by 4 bases, with 12 bases between. The CDR3 covers 14 residues. Germline assignment: CDR1 SGHVS and CDR2 FNYEAQ. CDR3: CASSLQGWYNEQFF. The CDR3 bases are TGTGCCAGCAGCCTACAGGGTTGGTACAATGAGCAGTTCTTC. The whole variable domain, remainder taken from reference TRBV7-6 and TRBJ2-1, is GAGVSQSPRYKVTKRGQDVALRCDPISGHVSLYWYRQALGQGPEFLTYFNYEAQQDKSGLPNDRFSAERPEGSISTLTIQRTEQRDSAMYRCASSLQGWYNEQFFGPGTRLTVL.

This clone was seen once. The chain joins TRBV28 to TRBJ2-5; TRBD1 might be the D (5 bases). V was cut by 5 bases and J by 5 bases, with 9 bases left in between. Germline V gene sequence: CDR1 MDHEN, CDR2 SYDVKM. The CDR3 runs 12 residues. CDR3 sequence: CASSGAGETQYF. The CDR3 coding sequence is TGTGCCAGCAGTGGGGCAGGGGAGACCCAGTACTTC.

In this sample, this clone turned up a few times. The V call is TRBV29-1, the J call TRBJ2-1; D not resolved. The germline V gene encodes CDR1 SQVTM and CDR2 ANQGSEA. Trimming pared 7 bases from V and 8 bases from J, leaving 21 bases between. CDR3 length: 14 amino acids. The CDR3 sequence: CSAVRPPVLYEQFF. The CDR3 nucleotides are TGCAGCGCAGTTCGCCCGCCGGTTTTGTATGAGCAGTTCTTC.

V is TRBV11-3 and J is TRBJ2-2, with D perhaps matching TRBD1 or TRBD2 (5 bases each). V lost 5 bases to trimming and J lost 5 bases, with 12 bases between them. The CDR3 contains 14 residues. Looked up from germline, CDR1 is SGHNT and CDR2 is YENEEA. CDR3 sequence (DNA): TGTGCCAGCAGCCCGCTCGAGGGGACCGGGGAGCTGTTTTTT. Its translation: CASSPLEGTGELFF.

V and J are TRBV7-9 and TRBJ2-5, with TRBD1 matching over 12 bases. This CDR3 comprises 16 residues. Germline loops: CDR1 SEHNR, CDR2 FQNEAQ (reference sequence). Germline trimming cut 6 bases from V and 5 bases from J; bases unmatched to any gene: 10. The chain's CDR3 is CASSISGTGGRETQYF. CDR3 nucleotides: TGTGCCAGCAGTATTTCCGGGACAGGGGGCCGGGAGACCCAGTACTTC.

This clone turned up a few times. V gene TRBV5-4 combines with J gene TRBJ1-2; tentative D call: TRBD1 (6 bases). Germline loops: CDR1 SGHNT, CDR2 YYREEE (reference sequence). The V gene lost 7 bases and the J gene lost 3 bases, with 16 bases spanning the gap. There are 14 residues in the CDR3. CDR3 bases: TGTGCCAGCTCGATGGAAGGGGGGTACTATGGCTACACCTTC. This gives the protein CASSMEGGYYGYTF.

This rearrangement joins TRBV12-5 to TRBJ2-2, with D possibly called TRBD1 or TRBD2 (5 bases each). The CDR3 runs to 16 residues. CDR1 and CDR2 from the germline V gene are LGHNT and FRNRAP. Trimming removed 4 bases at V and 0 bases at J, with 12 bases between. CDR3 sequence: CASGSPRDPNTGELFF. The CDR3 nucleotides are TGTGCTAGTGGTTCGCCTAGGGACCCGAACACCGGGGAGCTGTTTTTT.